Below, one T cell receptor beta chain is given with its context. What it recognizes is unknown. This record comes from a study of cytomegalovirus exposure and HLA in healthy donors. The study's findings and limits: HLA allele associations emerged for around 16,000 TCR beta sequences in a later analysis, at 0.05 false discovery rate. Reports state that TCR beta sequences accurately predicted most subjects' HLA-A and HLA-B alleles.

CDR3 size: 14 residues. CDR1 is MNHNS, CDR2 SASEGT, per germline. Trimming stripped 3 bases from V and 3 bases from J, with 9 bases between. The PCR had 60 Vbeta and 13 Jbeta primers. Using immunoSEQ multiplex PCR, the repertoire was profiled, and TCRdb retains in-frame clones only, with some absent. The profile shows some 110,000 clones, approximately 80% of them singletons. The chain links TRBV6-1 to TRBJ1-5; TRBD1 is a possible D gene (5 bases). The sequenced sample consisted of PBMCs. The sequence was obtained from a man over 45 in good health and CMV-seropositive. DNA for the CDR3: TGTGCCAGCAGTGAGGTAGGGGTCAATCAGCCCCAGCATTTT. This sequence encodes CASSEVGVNQPQHF.